Shown below are 4 T cell receptor beta chains from a single sample sequenced in a study of blood T cell repertoires in COVID-19. Sequencing was performed with immunoSEQ multiplex PCR; in TCRdb, only in-frame clones are kept and a portion is missing. The data show 250,000 to 300,000 clones, about 87% seen once. The source material was peripheral blood. These TCRs come from a woman aged 60-70 years with COVID-19, enrolled during active disease.

V usage is TRBV14 and J usage is TRBJ1-1, with 8 bases matching TRBD1. V was clipped by 4 bases and J by 2 bases; unmatched bases: 9. The CDR3 runs to 16 residues. CDR1 is SGHDN, CDR2 FVKESK, per germline. CDR3 sequence: CASSRRTGRTNTEAFF. CDR3 sequence (DNA): TGTGCCAGCAGCCGCCGGACAGGGAGAACTAACACTGAAGCTTTCTTT.

This clone has a single count. This chain joins TRBV6-5 and TRBJ2-5; no reliable D call. This CDR3 spans 12 amino acids. V lost 6 bases, J lost 7 bases, and 12 bases lay in between. Germline V gene lookup returns CDR1 MNHEY and CDR2 SVGAGI. CDR3 sequence (DNA): TGTGCCAGCAGGGCGGAGTCGGGGACCCAGTACTTC. Encoded protein: CASRAESGTQYF.

This clone was seen only once. The chain links TRBV9 to TRBJ1-1; D is ambiguous. Germline assignment: CDR1 SGDLS and CDR2 YYNGEE. This CDR3 has 13 residues. V lost 0 bases and J 5 bases, leaving 8 bases between the germline ends. CDR3 sequence: CASSVAGLTEAFF. CDR3 bases: TGTGCCAGCAGCGTAGCGGGTTTGACTGAAGCTTTCTTT.

The CDR3 DNA reads TGTGCCAGCAGCGTAACAGAACCACAGGGTGTGGGCACTGAAGCTTTCTTT. Protein sequence: CASSVTEPQGVGTEAFF. The chain employs TRBV9 and TRBJ1-1; a weak D match, TRBD1 (6 bases). Germline CDR1 reads SGDLS; CDR2 reads YYNGEE. V was cut by 1 base and J by 4 bases, with 20 bases left in between. The CDR3 covers 17 residues.